The 5 T cell receptor beta chains given below trace back to one sample, sequenced in a study of shared clonotypes between healthy human individuals. Generated by immunoSEQ multiplex PCR, the TCRdb table keeps only in-frame clones and is missing some. The sample lists about 2.4 million clones, roughly 92% seen once, with over 0.12% in the top ten. Sequencing was carried out using naive CD4+ T cells sorted from blood. Subset: CD45RA+ positively selected. The receptors here all came from a man aged 18 to 30 in good health.

In DNA form, the CDR3 reads TGTGCCAGCAGCCAGTCGGGACAGGGTCAAGAGACCCAGTACTTC. This encodes CASSQSGQGQETQYF. V usage is TRBV7-8 and J usage is TRBJ2-5, with 9 bases aligning to TRBD1. J gave up 2 bases and V 5 bases, and 6 bases lay outside the gene matches. The germline V gene has CDR1 SGHVS and CDR2 FQNEAQ. This CDR3 comprises 15 residues.

The chain couples TRBV6-6 to TRBJ1-3; 7 bases agree with TRBD1. With V trimmed by 5 bases and J by 6 bases, 13 bases remained unmatched. The CDR3 extends over 16 amino acids. Germline V lookup: CDR1 MNHNY, CDR2 SVGAGI (reference sequence). In nucleotides, the CDR3 is TGTGCCAGCAGTCGCCCAACGAGACAGGGAGCAAACACCATATATTTT. It translates to CASSRPTRQGANTIYF.

The rearrangement links TRBV7-2 to TRBJ1-2; TRBD1 might be the D (5 bases). Between the trimmed V and J ends, which lost 5 bases and 4 bases, there was a span of 14 bases. Looked up from germline, CDR1 is SGHTA and CDR2 is FQGNSA. CDR3 length equals 14 residues. CDR3 coding DNA: TGTGCCAGCAGCCCAACAGGTCCTCGCTATGGCTACACCTTC. Its protein is CASSPTGPRYGYTF.

As concerns this clone: At the DNA level, this CDR3 is encoded by other sequences in the same sample as well. CDR3 coding DNA: TGTGCCAGCAGCTTGGGGAGGTCCTACGAGCAGTACTTC. Translation: CASSLGRSYEQYF. This chain links TRBV5-4 with TRBJ2-7; D perhaps matches TRBD2 (5 bases). The CDR3 spans 13 residues. The V and J ends lost 0 bases and 1 base respectively, with 5 bases between them. Germline CDR1 and CDR2: SGHNT and YYREEE (reference sequence).

The rearrangement links TRBV4-1 to TRBJ1-2, with a possible D match to TRBD1 (5 bases). V gave up 2 bases and J gave up 1 base, with 8 bases separating them. The germline V gene encodes CDR1 MGHRA and CDR2 YSYEKL. This CDR3 has 14 amino acids. CDR3 DNA sequence: TGCGCCAGCAGCCAATCCAGGGTTAACTATGGCTACACCTTC. Amino acid sequence: CASSQSRVNYGYTF.